The present TCR beta chain was sequenced within a study of blood T cell repertoires in COVID-19 (dated by TCRdb to 2018 to 2020). Turning to the overall study: Collaborator samples came from the United States, Italy and Spain and covered acute and convalescent phases of COVID-19. The material from the prospective study consisted of cDNA or gDNA derived from T cells, B-cell-depleted T cells, or PBMCs. Deeply sampled blood TCRbeta repertoires from subjects exposed to, actively infected with, or recovered from COVID-19 were included in the dataset. The repertoires were released in a freely available public database meant as a resource for research on the immune response to SARS-CoV-2. Samples came from the ongoing ImmuneRACE study (first 160 participants) plus 1,254 subjects from 6 global collaborators. Nearly every sample came with metadata listing a de-identified subject ID, COVID-19 status, age in years and sex. Where available, HLA class I and class II types were taken from metadata supplied by the sample provider and were not determined by assay-based typing.

What the work shows at the level of the full study, not this receptor alone: How much clinical and demographic metadata was included differed by source and by participant, and the metadata was provided uncurated.

This clone was seen a few times. Its recognized antigen is unknown. The record has no base qualities; no much larger clone is one base away. TCRbeta CDR3 regions were amplified from genomic DNA by means of the immunoSEQ Assay, a bias-controlled multiplex PCR. Per the authors' processing: Nucleated cell counts per sample were estimated from amplification of reference gene primers within the assay. To quantify the absolute abundance of each unique TCRbeta CDR3 rearrangement, sequence reads were collapsed and filtered. For each sample, productive Simpson clonality was calculated as the square root of Simpson's diversity index across productive rearrangements. The clones in this table, taken by TCRdb from immuneACCESS, are in-frame only. Not every clone is retained; where verified, under half of the shortfall comes from an unresolved V gene, and the cause of the rest is unknown. That table is the source of V, J and clone size, and D and trimming were worked out from the DNA. The sample data list around 80,000 clones, and roughly 76% of these were observed just once. Together, the top ten hold around 21% of the sample.

Whole blood was collected in K2EDTA tubes by collaborating institutions according to the institutions' own protocols. For TCRbeta analysis, collaborators shipped samples in one of three forms: frozen whole blood, isolated PBMCs, or DNA extracted from either of those sample types. The CDR3 numbers 13 residues from cysteine through phenylalanine. This entry keeps only the CDR3 DNA: 39 bases, framed from base 1. The germline V gene specifies KGHDR as CDR1 and SFDVKD as CDR2. V loses 6 bases, J loses 2 bases, and the germline ends lie 8 bases apart. This receptor chain uses TRBV24-1 and TRBJ2-3; a tentative D call is TRBD2 (6 bases match). This TCR came from a woman older than 75 with active or convalescent COVID-19. Sequenced material: peripheral blood. CDR3 reads: CATSMGLTDTQYF. The DNA sequence reads TGTGCCACCAGTATGGGACTCACAGATACGCAGTATTTT.